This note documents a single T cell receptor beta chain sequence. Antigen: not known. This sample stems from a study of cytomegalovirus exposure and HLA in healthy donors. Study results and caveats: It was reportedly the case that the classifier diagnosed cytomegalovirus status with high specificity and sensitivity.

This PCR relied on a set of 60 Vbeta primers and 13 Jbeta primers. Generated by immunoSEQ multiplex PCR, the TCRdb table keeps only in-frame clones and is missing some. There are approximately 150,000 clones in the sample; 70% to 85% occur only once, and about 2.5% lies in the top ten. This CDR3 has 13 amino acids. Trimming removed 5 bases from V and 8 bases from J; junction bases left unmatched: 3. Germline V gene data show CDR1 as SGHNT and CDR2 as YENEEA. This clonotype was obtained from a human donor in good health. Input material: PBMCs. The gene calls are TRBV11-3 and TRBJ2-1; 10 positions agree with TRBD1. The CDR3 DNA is TGTGCCAGCAGCGACGGACAGGGGGATGAGCAGTTCTTC. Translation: CASSDGQGDEQFF.